These 24 T cell receptor beta chains came from one sample sequenced in a study of blood T cell repertoires in COVID-19. Using immunoSEQ multiplex PCR, the repertoire was profiled, and TCRdb retains in-frame clones only, with some absent. The sample yields 170,000 or so clones, approximately 87% seen once. Sequencing used peripheral blood. Source of these receptors: a woman in her 70s with COVID-19, enrolled during active disease.

The chain joins TRBV9 to TRBJ1-2; TRBD1 is a possible D gene (6 bases). Germline CDR1 reads SGDLS; CDR2 reads YYNGEE. The CDR3 contains 15 residues. V was trimmed by 0 bases and J by 4 bases, leaving 13 bases between them. As DNA, the CDR3 is TGTGCCAGCAGCGTAGCTCCAGGGGTAGGCTATGGCTACACCTTC. This encodes CASSVAPGVGYGYTF.

The chain couples TRBV3-1 (or the pseudogene TRBV3-2) to TRBJ1-4; possibly TRBD1 for D (5 bases). Trimming took 4 bases from V and 6 from J, leaving 15 bases between them. CDR1 and CDR2 from the germline V gene are LGHDT and YNNKEL (reference sequence). The CDR3 sequence is 15 residues long. CDR3 bases: TGTGCCAGCAGCCCGAACCTGAGGACACATGAAAAACTGTTTTTT. This translates into CASSPNLRTHEKLFF.

This chain links TRBV6-5 with TRBJ1-2; 11 nucleotides line up with TRBD1. V shed 7 bases, J shed 4 bases, and the junction held 5 bases outside the gene matches. The CDR3 is 14 amino acids. Germline V CDR1 and CDR2: MNHEY, SVGAGI. The DNA of the CDR3 is TGTGCCAGCACTATGGACAGGGGGCCCTATGGCTACACCTTC. Translating it yields CASTMDRGPYGYTF.

This clone was counted a single time. This chain links TRBV20-1 with TRBJ2-7; D gene unclear. This CDR3 comprises 17 residues. Germline CDR1 is DFQATT and CDR2 is SNEGSKA (reference sequence). With 6 bases removed from V and 2 bases from J, the gap between germline ends came to 26 bases. CDR3 bases: TGCAGTGCCAGTAGCTGGCTTGTTGTAGGAGCGACCTACGAGCAGTACTTC. The encoded protein is CSASSWLVVGATYEQYF.

This clone was seen a few times. The V call is TRBV19, the J call TRBJ2-2; no clear D. The CDR3 sequence is 15 residues long. CDR1 and CDR2 from the germline V gene are LNHDA and SQIVND (reference sequence). V gave up 1 base and J gave up 1 base, with 7 bases separating them. As DNA, the CDR3 is TGTGCCAGTAGTATAGTCCAGATGAACACCGGGGAGCTGTTTTTT. It encodes CASSIVQMNTGELFF.

The genes are TRBV18 and TRBJ2-1, with 9 positions matching TRBD2. The CDR3 consists of 15 residues. The V segment lost 2 bases and the J segment 9 bases; nucleotides outside the gene matches: 8. The germline gives CDR1 KGHSH, CDR2 LQKENI. The CDR3 sequence is CASSPNRREGIEQFF. The CDR3 nucleotides are TGTGCCAGCTCACCAAATAGGCGGGAGGGGATTGAGCAGTTCTTC.

This clone appeared a single time. The rearrangement links TRBV5-6 to TRBJ2-7, with TRBD2 identical over 8 bases. The CDR3 consists of 11 residues. From germline, CDR1 is SGHDT and CDR2 YYEEEE. V lost 6 bases and J lost 6; bases outside the gene matches: 2. CDR3 coding DNA: TGTGCCAGCACCCGGGAGGGCGAGCAGTACTTC. Its translation: CASTREGEQYF.

The rearrangement uses TRBV6-1 and TRBJ2-7; D ambiguous. Germline lookup yields CDR1 MNHNS and CDR2 SASEGT. The CDR3 is 16 residues long. With 4 bases removed from V and 6 bases from J, the gap between germline ends came to 22 bases. CDR3 region: CASSALREIPSSEQYF. The CDR3 DNA sequence: TGTGCCAGCAGTGCGCTCCGAGAGATCCCCTCTTCCGAGCAGTACTTC.

The chain has TRBV20-1 and TRBJ1-5; TRBD1 is a possible D gene (5 bases). Germline CDR1 reads DFQATT; CDR2 reads SNEGSKA (reference sequence). V was pared by 3 bases and J by 3 bases, with 9 bases between. The CDR3 sequence is 13 residues long. In DNA form, the CDR3 reads TGCAGTGCTAGTCGACAGTTCAATCAGCCCCAGCATTTT. Protein sequence: CSASRQFNQPQHF.

V is TRBV19 and J is TRBJ2-1; a weak D match, TRBD2 (6 bases). CDR3 length: 15 amino acids. Trimming took off 0 bases at V and 9 bases at J, with 15 bases between the two ends. CDR1 is LNHDA and CDR2 is SQIVND in the germline V gene (reference sequence). CDR3 residues: CASSIDLRDAGEQFF. The CDR3 coding sequence is TGTGCCAGTAGTATAGATTTGCGGGACGCCGGTGAGCAGTTCTTC.

V usage is TRBV11-2 and J usage is TRBJ2-2; 8 bases are a match to TRBD2. Germline V gene sequence: CDR1 SGHAT, CDR2 FQNNGV. This CDR3 is built from 16 residues. J was trimmed by 5 bases and V by 1 base; bases with no gene match: 6. The CDR3 nucleotides read TGTGCCAGCAGCTTAGGATCGGGAGGGTTAACCGGGGAGCTGTTTTTT. Protein sequence: CASSLGSGGLTGELFF.

V and J are TRBV18 and TRBJ2-7; D is ambiguous. The CDR3 totals 15 residues. Deletions cut 0 bases from V and 2 bases from J, with 11 bases between. Germline CDR1 KGHSH, CDR2 LQKENI. The CDR3 sequence: CASSPPPRQPYEQYF. CDR3 DNA sequence: TGTGCCAGCTCACCACCGCCCAGGCAGCCCTACGAGCAGTACTTC.

The V gene is TRBV28, the J gene TRBJ1-4; possible D gene TRBD1, 5 bases. The V gene lost 1 base and the J gene lost 4 bases, with 16 bases spanning the gap. CDR3 length: 17 residues. Germline V gives CDR1 MDHEN, CDR2 SYDVKM. Here the CDR3 DNA reads TGTGCCAGCAGTTTATTACGGGCGACCGGGGGTAATGAAAAACTGTTTTTT. It yields the protein CASSLLRATGGNEKLFF.

Only one count was recorded for this clone. The genes are TRBV7-9 and TRBJ1-2; D gene ambiguous. With 1 base removed from V and 5 bases from J, the gap between germline ends came to 14 bases. CDR3 size: 15 residues. Germline CDR1 is SEHNR and CDR2 is FQNEAQ (reference sequence). The DNA for the CDR3 is TGTGCCAGCAGCTTAGGATACGGTCCGGGTTATGGCTACACCTTC. Translating it yields CASSLGYGPGYGYTF.

As DNA, the CDR3 is TGTGCCAGCAGCTCGAATGAAAAACTGTTTTTT. This sequence encodes CASSSNEKLFF. V gene TRBV11-1 combines with J gene TRBJ1-4; D unclear. Per the germline V gene, CDR1 is SGHAT and CDR2 is FQDESV (reference sequence). The CDR3 length is 11 residues. With 4 bases removed from V and 5 bases from J, the gap between germline ends came to 2 bases. The whole variable domain, remainder taken from reference TRBV11-1 and TRBJ1-4, is EAEVAQSPRYKITEKSQAVAFWCDPISGHATLYWYRQILGQGPELLVQFQDESVVDDSQLPKDRFSAERLKGVDSTLKIQPAELGDSAMYLCASSSNEKLFFGSGTQLSVL.

The CDR3 region has the DNA TGTGCCAGCAGAACAGGGATAGCCACAGATACGCAGTATTTT. This codes for CASRTGIATDTQYF. The chain joins TRBV25-1 to TRBJ2-3; TRBD1 might be the D (6 bases). Germline CDR1 reads MGHDK; CDR2 reads SYGVNS. This CDR3 region has 14 residues. V was trimmed by 6 bases and J by 2 bases, leaving 12 bases between them.

This rearrangement joins TRBV30 to TRBJ2-7; D unclear. Germline V CDR1 and CDR2: GTSNPN, SVGIG (reference sequence). V dropped 1 base and J dropped 3 bases, with 7 bases sitting between them. This CDR3 region has 12 residues. CDR3 in amino acids: CAWSATSYEQYF. DNA of the CDR3: TGTGCCTGGAGTGCTACGAGCTACGAGCAGTACTTC.

The chain couples TRBV28 to TRBJ1-2; 7 nucleotides agree with TRBD1. The CDR3 contains 12 residues. Per the germline V gene, CDR1 is MDHEN and CDR2 is SYDVKM. Trimming cost V 5 bases and J 14 bases; bases outside gene matches: 11. CDR3 in amino acids: CASSPQGQRVTF. The CDR3 region has the DNA TGTGCCAGCAGTCCCCAGGGACAGAGGGTTACCTTC.

The table lists this clone with a count of one. The V gene is TRBV28, the J gene TRBJ1-2; 8 nucleotides agree with TRBD1. Looked up from germline, CDR1 is MDHEN and CDR2 is SYDVKM. The V gene end was trimmed by 8 bases and the J gene end by 4 bases; junction bases not matched to a gene: 9. The CDR3 extends over 14 amino acids. Here the CDR3 reads CASSTGGQVYGYTF. The CDR3 nucleotides read TGTGCCAGCTCTACAGGGGGACAGGTCTATGGCTACACCTTC.

CDR3 sequence: CASRLVQATNEKLFF. CDR3 nucleotide sequence: TGTGCCAGCCGCCTTGTGCAGGCAACTAATGAAAAACTGTTTTTT. This chain connects TRBV28 to TRBJ1-4; no clear D gene. The CDR3 has 15 residues. CDR1 is MDHEN and CDR2 is SYDVKM in the germline V gene. V lost 8 bases and J lost 0, with 13 bases in between.

The chain links TRBV5-1 to TRBJ2-7, with a possible D match to TRBD1 (5 bases). The V end was cut by 0 bases, the J end by 2 bases, with 12 bases between. The CDR3 loop spans 15 amino acids. CDR1 is SGHRS and CDR2 is YFSETQ in the germline V gene. DNA of the CDR3: TGCGCCAGCAGCTTGGGTCTGACGGACACCTACGAGCAGTACTTC. Translated: CASSLGLTDTYEQYF.

Of note for this clone: This sample includes further DNA sequences coding for the same CDR3. The V and J genes are TRBV28 and TRBJ1-2; tentatively, D is TRBD1 (5 bases). V lost 3 bases, J lost 5 bases, and 10 bases lay in between. This CDR3 region has 13 residues. Per germline, CDR1 MDHEN and CDR2 SYDVKM. CDR3 in amino acids: CASSFGQGYGYTF. CDR3 DNA sequence: TGTGCCAGCAGTTTCGGGCAGGGATATGGCTACACCTTC.

The chain links TRBV28 to TRBJ2-3; 9 bases match TRBD2. The CDR3 is made up of 16 amino acids. CDR1 MDHEN and CDR2 SYDVKM come from the germline V gene. Trimming removed 2 bases from V and 1 base from J; junction bases left unmatched: 4. The CDR3 sequence is CASSLMTSGGTDTQYF. Here the CDR3 DNA reads TGTGCCAGCAGTTTAATGACTAGCGGAGGCACAGATACGCAGTATTTT.

The V and J genes are TRBV7-2 and TRBJ2-1, with 10 positions matching TRBD1. The V and J ends lost 4 bases and 3 bases, in that order; junction bases with no gene match: 6. This CDR3 has 16 residues. CDR1 is SGHTA, CDR2 FQGNSA, per germline. The CDR3 reads CASSSPGQGFYNEQFF. The DNA for the CDR3 is TGTGCCAGCAGCTCCCCGGGACAGGGGTTCTACAATGAGCAGTTCTTC.